The T cell receptor (beta chain) described here comes from a study of blood T cell repertoires in COVID-19 (TCRdb year 2020). Study-level background: Samples from collaborators originated in the United States, Italy and Spain and spanned both the acute and convalescent phases of COVID-19. The material from the prospective study consisted of cDNA or gDNA derived from T cells, B-cell-depleted T cells, or PBMCs. Subjects who had been exposed to COVID-19, were actively infected with it, or had recovered from it provided the deeply sampled blood TCRbeta repertoires that made up the dataset. The repertoires were made available in a free public database intended to serve as a resource for research on the immune response to SARS-CoV-2. Samples were obtained from the ongoing ImmuneRACE study (first 160 participants) and from some 1,300 subjects provided by 6 global collaborators. The sample metadata nearly always contained a de-identified subject ID, COVID-19 status, age in years and sex. HLA class I and class II types, where available, came from metadata supplied by the sample provider rather than from assay-based typing. The study at large found these results: The amount of clinical and demographic metadata varied by source and participant and was provided uncurated.

V is trimmed back by 0 bases and J by 4 bases, and the junction contains 2 bases that no gene match accounts for. The CDR3, from cysteine to phenylalanine, totals 16 residues. The sequence is cut down to CDR3 DNA, 48 bases in frame from base 1. CDR1 is given as SGHRS and CDR2 as YFSETQ, both from the germline V gene. With respect to this clone: Its antigen is not yet known. No much larger clonotype is one base removed from it; base qualities were not supplied.

At one collaborating source in Seattle, patients were enrolled during active infection and were followed longitudinally through the course of disease. Each collaborating institution followed its own protocols to collect whole blood in K2EDTA tubes. For TCRbeta analysis, collaborators shipped samples in one of three forms: frozen whole blood, isolated PBMCs, or DNA extracted from either of those sample types. TCRbeta CDR3 regions were amplified from genomic DNA using the immunoSEQ Assay, a bias-controlled multiplex PCR. In the authors' own workflow: Within the assay, amplification of reference gene primers was used to estimate how many nucleated cells each sample contained. To quantify the absolute abundance of each unique TCRbeta CDR3 rearrangement, sequence reads were collapsed and filtered. For each sample, productive Simpson clonality was calculated as the square root of Simpson's diversity index across productive rearrangements. The table was pulled from immuneACCESS by TCRdb, which kept in-frame rearrangements only. Such tables lose some clones; where checked, under half of the loss comes from unresolved V genes, and the rest has no known cause. V and J calls and clone size are as listed in that table; D and trimming were resolved from the DNA. The sample table shows fewer than 250,000 clones, and about 90% are seen once. The top ten clones comprise 0.8% to 0.95% of the sample.

Sample: peripheral blood. Recombination connected TRBV5-1 to TRBJ2-1, with 12 middle bases fitting TRBD2. The clonotype was recovered from a man aged 25 to 40 with COVID-19, enrolled during active disease. The CDR3 protein: CASSLEGLAGYNEQFF. The DNA reads as follows: TGCGCCAGCAGCTTGGAAGGACTAGCGGGGTACAATGAGCAGTTCTTC.